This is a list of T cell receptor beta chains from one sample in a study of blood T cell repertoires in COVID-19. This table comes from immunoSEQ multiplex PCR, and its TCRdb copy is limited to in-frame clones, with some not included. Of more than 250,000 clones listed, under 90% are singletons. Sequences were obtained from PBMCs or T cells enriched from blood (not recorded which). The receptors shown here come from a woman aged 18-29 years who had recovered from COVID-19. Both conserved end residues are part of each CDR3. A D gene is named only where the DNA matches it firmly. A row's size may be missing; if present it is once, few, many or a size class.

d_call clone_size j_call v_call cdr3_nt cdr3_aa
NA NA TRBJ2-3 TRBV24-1 TGTGCCACCAGTGAGTCTGGGACTCCCATGGATACGCAGTATTTT CATSESGTPMDTQYF
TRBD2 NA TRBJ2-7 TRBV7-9 TGTGCCAGCAGCCCGACAACTAGCGGGGGGGCCTACGAGCAGTACTTC CASSPTTSGGAYEQYF
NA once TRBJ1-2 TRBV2 TGTGCCAGCAGCACCGGGGGTTATGGCTACACCTTC CASSTGGYGYTF
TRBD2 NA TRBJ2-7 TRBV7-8 TGTGCCAGCAGCTTAGACGAGACTAGCGGGACCCTTTACGAGCAGTACTTC CASSLDETSGTLYEQYF
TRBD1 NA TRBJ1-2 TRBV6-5 TGTGCCAGCAGTTACTCCGGCGGGACAGATGGCTACACCTTC CASSYSGGTDGYTF
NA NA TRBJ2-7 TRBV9 TGTGCCAGCAGCGTAGCTTTGACAGCGAGCTCCTACGAGCAGTACTTC CASSVALTASSYEQYF
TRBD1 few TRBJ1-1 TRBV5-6 TGTGCCAGCAGCTTAGGGACAGGGATTCTGAACACTGAAGCTTTCTTT CASSLGTGILNTEAFF
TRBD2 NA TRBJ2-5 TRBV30 TGTGCCTACGCGACTAGCGGGAGTCGAGGGGGGACCCAGTACTTC CAYATSGSRGGTQYF
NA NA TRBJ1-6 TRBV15 TGTGCCACCAGCAGAGATCGGGGGAGCAATTCACCCCTCCACTTT CATSRDRGSNSPLHF
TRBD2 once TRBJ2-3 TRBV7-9 TGTGCCAGCAGATCAATCCCGGGACTAGCGGGGACGGCGCAGTATTTT CASRSIPGLAGTAQYF
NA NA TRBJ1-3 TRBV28 TGTGCCAGCGTCATAGGGGGGGGCTCTGGAAACACCATATATTTT CASVIGGGSGNTIYF
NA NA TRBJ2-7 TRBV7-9 TGTGCCAGCACCCCCGGCGGAGGCTACCACGAGCAGTACTTC CASTPGGGYHEQYF
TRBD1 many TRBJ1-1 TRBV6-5 TGTGCCAGCAGCGACAGAGGACAGGGTAAAGCTTTCTTT CASSDRGQGKAFF
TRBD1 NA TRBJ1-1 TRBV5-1 TGCGCCAGCAGCTTTGGGGACAGCACTGAAGCTTTCTTT CASSFGDSTEAFF
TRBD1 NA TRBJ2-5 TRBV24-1 TGTGCCACCAGTGATTCGGACAGGGACGGGACCCAGTACTTC CATSDSDRDGTQYF
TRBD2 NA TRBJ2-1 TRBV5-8 TGTGCCAGCAGCCCCGGGACTAGCGGCAAATACAATGAGCAGTTCTTC CASSPGTSGKYNEQFF
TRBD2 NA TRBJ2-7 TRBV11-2 TGTGCCAGCAGCTTAGGAGGACTAGCGGGAGGCCCAGGATCCTACGAGCAGTACTTC CASSLGGLAGGPGSYEQYF
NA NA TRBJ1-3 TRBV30 TGTGCCTGGAGTGGTGGTGACAGATCTGGAAACACCATATATTTT CAWSGGDRSGNTIYF
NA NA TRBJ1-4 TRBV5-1 TGCGCCAGCAGCTTGGAAGGCAGACTAGCAACTAATGAAAAACTGTTTTTT CASSLEGRLATNEKLFF
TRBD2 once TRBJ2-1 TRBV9 TGTGCCAGCAGCGTAGATCATAGCGGGAGTTCGAATAATGAGCAGTTCTTC CASSVDHSGSSNNEQFF
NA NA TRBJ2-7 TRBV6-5 TGTGCCAGCAGGGTTACTAAAGCCGCCGCCTACGAGCAGTACTTC CASRVTKAAAYEQYF
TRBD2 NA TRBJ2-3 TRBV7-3 TGTGCCAGCAGCTCAAACTTAGCGGGAAGCACAGATACGCAGTATTTT CASSSNLAGSTDTQYF
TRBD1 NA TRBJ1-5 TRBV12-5 TGTGCTAGTGGTTTGGTGCTGACAGGGGGCGACCTCTTGGAGAATCAGCCCCAGCATTTT CASGLVLTGGDLLENQPQHF
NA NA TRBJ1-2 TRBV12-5 TGTGCTAGTGGTTTGGTGCCCCTCCGGGGGGAAGAGGGCTACACCTTC CASGLVPLRGEEGYTF
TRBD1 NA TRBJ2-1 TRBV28 TGTGCCAGCAGTTTGGGAGGGACAGGGCTTCCTAACTCCAATGAGCAGTTCTTC CASSLGGTGLPNSNEQFF
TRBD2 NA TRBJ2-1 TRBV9 TGTGCCAGCAGCTCAAGCGGGAGCTCCTACAATGAGCAGTTCTTC CASSSSGSSYNEQFF
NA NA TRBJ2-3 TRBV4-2 TGTGCCAGCAGCCAAGTAACGGCGGAAACCACAGATACGCAGTATTTT CASSQVTAETTDTQYF
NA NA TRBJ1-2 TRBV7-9 TGTGCCAGCAGCTTAGACGGGAACTATGGCTACACCTTC CASSLDGNYGYTF
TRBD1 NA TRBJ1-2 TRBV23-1 TGCGCCAGCAGTCAACCCTGGACAGGGGGCAATGGCTACACCTTC CASSQPWTGGNGYTF
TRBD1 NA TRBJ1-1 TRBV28 TGTGCCAGCAGTTTCGGACAGGGGATGAACACTGAAGCTTTCTTT CASSFGQGMNTEAFF
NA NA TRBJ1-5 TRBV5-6 TGTGCCAGCAGCCTGACAGGCTCCCCTGAGGCCCAGCATTTT CASSLTGSPEAQHF
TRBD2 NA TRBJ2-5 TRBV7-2 TGTGCCAGCAGCTTATGGTTAGCGGGGAAAGAGACCCAGTACTTC CASSLWLAGKETQYF
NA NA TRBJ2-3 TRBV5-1 TGCGCCAGCAGCGCTGGACAGCAGTGGGCAGATACGCAGTATTTT CASSAGQQWADTQYF
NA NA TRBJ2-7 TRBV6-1 TGTGCCAGCAGTGAAATGGTAGGGGGATTCTACGAGCAGTACTTC CASSEMVGGFYEQYF
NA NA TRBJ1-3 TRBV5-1 TGCGCCAGCAGCTGGGGAGAGGGAAACACCATATATTTT CASSWGEGNTIYF
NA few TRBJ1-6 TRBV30 TGTGCCTGGAGGCGGTTTGGCAGCACTAATAATTCACCCCTCCACTTT CAWRRFGSTNNSPLHF
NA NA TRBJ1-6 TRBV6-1 TGTGCCAGCAGTGAAGTAATTTTAACGGAGGTAGATAGTTCACCCCTCCACTTT CASSEVILTEVDSSPLHF